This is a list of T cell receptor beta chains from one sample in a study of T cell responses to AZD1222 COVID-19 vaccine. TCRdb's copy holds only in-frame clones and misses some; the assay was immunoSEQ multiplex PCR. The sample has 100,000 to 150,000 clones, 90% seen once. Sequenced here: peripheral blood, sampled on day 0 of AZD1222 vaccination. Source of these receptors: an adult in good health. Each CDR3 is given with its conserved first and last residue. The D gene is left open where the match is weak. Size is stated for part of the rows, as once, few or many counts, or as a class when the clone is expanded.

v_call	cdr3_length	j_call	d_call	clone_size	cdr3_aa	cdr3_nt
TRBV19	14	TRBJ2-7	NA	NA	CASSITLFSYEQYF	TGTGCCAGTAGTATAACACTATTCTCCTACGAGCAGTACTTC
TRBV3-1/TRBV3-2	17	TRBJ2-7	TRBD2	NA	CASSPPRGAGESYEQYF	TGTGCCAGCAGCCCTCCCCGGGGAGCGGGAGAGTCCTACGAGCAGTACTTC
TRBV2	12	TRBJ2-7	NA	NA	CASRVLSYEQYF	TGTGCCAGCCGGGTCCTCTCCTACGAGCAGTACTTC
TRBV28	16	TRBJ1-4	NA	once	CASSPRWHRDNEKLFF	TGTGCCAGCAGTCCTAGGTGGCACAGGGATAATGAAAAACTGTTTTTT
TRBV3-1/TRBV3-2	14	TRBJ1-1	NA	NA	CASSPPGQRFEAFF	TGTGCCAGCAGCCCACCGGGACAAAGATTCGAAGCTTTCTTT
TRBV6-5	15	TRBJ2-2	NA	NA	CASSYSTVNTGELFF	TGTGCCAGCAGTTACTCGACGGTGAACACCGGGGAGCTGTTTTTT
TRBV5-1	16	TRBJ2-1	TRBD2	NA	CASSGRTSGRNNEQFF	TGCGCCAGCAGCGGGAGGACTAGCGGGAGAAACAATGAGCAGTTCTTC
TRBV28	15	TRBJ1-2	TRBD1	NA	CASSLSQGALYGYTF	TGTGCCAGCAGTTTAAGTCAGGGGGCCCTATATGGCTACACCTTC
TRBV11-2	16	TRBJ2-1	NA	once	CASSPTGTIANNEQFF	TGTGCCAGCAGCCCTACCGGGACCATAGCCAACAATGAGCAGTTCTTC
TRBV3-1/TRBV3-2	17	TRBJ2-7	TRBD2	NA	CASSQDLAGALSYEQYF	TGTGCCAGCAGCCAAGATCTAGCGGGGGCCCTCTCCTACGAGCAGTACTTC
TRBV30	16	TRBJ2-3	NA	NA	CAWRGYRGPNRVTQYF	TGTGCCTGGAGGGGATACCGGGGCCCGAATCGGGTTACGCAGTATTTT
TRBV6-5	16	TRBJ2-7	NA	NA	CASSYSIGTNAYEQYF	TGTGCCAGCAGTTACTCGATAGGGACCAATGCCTACGAGCAGTACTTC
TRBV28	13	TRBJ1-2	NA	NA	CASRPFGPYGYTF	TGTGCCAGCAGACCCTTCGGCCCCTATGGCTACACCTTC
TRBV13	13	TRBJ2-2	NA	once	CASSPRGTGELFF	TGTGCCAGCAGCCCCCGTGGCACCGGGGAGCTGTTTTTT
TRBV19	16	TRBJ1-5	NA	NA	CASSPAFSHATQPQHF	TGTGCCAGTAGTCCCGCATTCTCCCACGCAACTCAGCCCCAGCATTTT
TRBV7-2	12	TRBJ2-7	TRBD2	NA	CASVAGVYEQYF	TGTGCCAGTGTAGCGGGAGTCTACGAGCAGTACTTC
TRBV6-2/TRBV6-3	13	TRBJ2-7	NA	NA	CASSTQGGYEQYF	TGTGCCAGCAGTACGCAGGGGGGCTACGAGCAGTACTTC
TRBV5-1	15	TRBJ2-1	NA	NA	CASSVGGSSYNEQFF	TGCGCCAGCAGTGTGGGAGGTAGCTCCTACAATGAGCAGTTCTTC
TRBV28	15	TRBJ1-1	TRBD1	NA	CASSLRRTGGTEAFF	TGTGCCAGCAGTCTGAGGAGGACAGGGGGCACTGAAGCTTTCTTT
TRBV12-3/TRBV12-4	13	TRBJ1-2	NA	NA	CASSVRVNYGYTF	TGTGCCAGCAGTGTGAGAGTTAACTATGGCTACACCTTC
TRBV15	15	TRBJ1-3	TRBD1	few	CATRLDRANGNTIYF	TGTGCCACCAGGCTGGACAGGGCTAATGGAAACACCATATATTTT
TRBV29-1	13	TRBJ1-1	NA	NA	CSSAAGMNTEAFF	TGCAGCTCGGCGGCAGGTATGAACACTGAAGCTTTCTTT
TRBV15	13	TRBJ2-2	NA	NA	CATSRGLSGELFF	TGTGCCACCAGCAGAGGGTTGTCCGGGGAGCTGTTTTTT
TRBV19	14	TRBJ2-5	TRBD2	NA	CASSVGLAEETQYF	TGTGCCAGTAGCGTGGGACTAGCAGAAGAGACCCAGTACTTC
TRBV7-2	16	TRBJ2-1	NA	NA	CASSSRSSQLPNEQFF	TGTGCCAGCAGCTCAAGGTCGTCCCAACTCCCCAATGAGCAGTTCTTC
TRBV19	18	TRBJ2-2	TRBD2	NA	CASSKGLAGGFDTGELFF	TGTGCCAGTAGTAAGGGACTAGCGGGAGGGTTTGACACCGGGGAGCTGTTTTTT
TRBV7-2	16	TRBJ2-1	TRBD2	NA	CASSLAPSGGYNEQFF	TGTGCCAGCAGCTTAGCCCCTAGCGGGGGTTACAATGAGCAGTTCTTC
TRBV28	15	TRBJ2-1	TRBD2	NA	CASSLAASGYNEQFF	TGTGCCAGCAGCCTCGCGGCTAGCGGTTACAATGAGCAGTTCTTC
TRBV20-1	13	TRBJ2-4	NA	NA	CSASLLAKNIQYF	TGCAGTGCTAGTTTACTAGCCAAAAACATTCAGTACTTC
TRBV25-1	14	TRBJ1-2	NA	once	CARSGGGKPRGYTF	TGTGCCCGCAGCGGGGGGGGTAAACCGCGGGGCTACACCTTC
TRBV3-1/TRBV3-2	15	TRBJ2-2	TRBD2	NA	CASSESGRGAGELFF	TGTGCCAGCAGCGAGAGCGGGAGGGGGGCCGGGGAGCTGTTTTTT
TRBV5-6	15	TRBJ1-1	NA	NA	CASSWEGGFKGRAFF	TGTGCCAGCAGCTGGGAGGGAGGGTTTAAGGGGAGAGCTTTCTTT
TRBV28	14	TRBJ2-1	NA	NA	CASSLLGPVNEQFF	TGTGCCAGCAGTTTATTGGGGCCAGTCAATGAGCAGTTCTTC
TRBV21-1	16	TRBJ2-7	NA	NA	CASSKGTSRFSYEQYF	TGTGCCAGCAGCAAAGGGACTAGCCGCTTTTCCTACGAGCAGTACTTC
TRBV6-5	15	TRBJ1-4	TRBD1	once	CASNSRQGAVEKLFF	TGTGCCAGCAATTCCCGACAGGGGGCAGTTGAAAAACTGTTTTTT
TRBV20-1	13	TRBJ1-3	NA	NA	CSASSGSGNTIYF	TGCAGTGCTAGTTCGGGTTCTGGAAACACCATATATTTT